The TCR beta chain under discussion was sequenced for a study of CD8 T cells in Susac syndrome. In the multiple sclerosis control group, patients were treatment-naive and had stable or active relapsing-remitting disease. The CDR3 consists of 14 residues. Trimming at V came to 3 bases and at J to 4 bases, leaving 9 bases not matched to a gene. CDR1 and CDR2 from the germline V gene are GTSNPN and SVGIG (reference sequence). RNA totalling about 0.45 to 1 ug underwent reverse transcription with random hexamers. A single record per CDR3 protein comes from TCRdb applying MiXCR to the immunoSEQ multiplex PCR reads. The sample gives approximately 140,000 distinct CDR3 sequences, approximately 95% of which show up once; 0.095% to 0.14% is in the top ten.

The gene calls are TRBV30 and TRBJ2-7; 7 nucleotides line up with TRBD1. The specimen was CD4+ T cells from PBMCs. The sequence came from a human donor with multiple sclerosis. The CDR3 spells CAWSGTVRLYEQYF. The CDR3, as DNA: TGTGCCTGGAGCGGGACAGTCCGATTGTACGAGCAGTACTTC. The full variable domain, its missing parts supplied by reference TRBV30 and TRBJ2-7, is SQTIHQWPATLVQPVGSPLSLECTVEGTSNPNLYWYRQAAGRGLQLLFYSVGIGQISSEVPQNLSASRPQDRQFILSSKKLLLSDSGFYLCAWSGTVRLYEQYFGPGTRLTVT.